This TCR beta chain was captured by sequencing in a study of blood T cell repertoires in COVID-19. Study-level information: The samples span acute and convalescent COVID-19 from the United States, Italy and Spain. The cDNA or gDNA used as material had been derived from T cells, B-cell-depleted T cells, or PBMCs.

Using immunoSEQ multiplex PCR, the repertoire was profiled, and TCRdb retains in-frame clones only, with some absent. The sample lists around 400,000 clones; about 87% were seen once. This CDR3 is built from 15 residues. Germline V gene lookup returns CDR1 SGHRS and CDR2 YFSETQ. Trimming removed 5 bases from V and 8 bases from J; junction bases left unmatched: 10. The rearrangement links TRBV5-1 to TRBJ1-6; 7 bases agree with TRBD1. The TCR sequence derives from a woman in her sixties or seventies with COVID-19, enrolled during active disease. Input material: peripheral blood. CDR3 in DNA: TGCGCCAGCAGTCAATCCGGACAGGTGGATTCACCCCTCCACTTT. Encoded protein: CASSQSGQVDSPLHF. Drawing the rest from reference TRBV5-1 and TRBJ1-6, the complete variable domain is KAGVTQTPRYLIKTRGQQVTLSCSPISGHRSVSWYQQTPGQGLQFLFEYFSETQRNKGNFPGRFSGRQFSNSRSEMNVSTLELGDSALYLCASSQSGQVDSPLHFGNGTRLTVT.